This T cell receptor beta chain was recovered during a study of blood T cell repertoires in COVID-19. Participant ages covered about 18 to 89 years across approximately 25 US areas. The authors' processing: Amplifying reference gene primers gave estimates of nucleated cell counts. Using immunoSEQ multiplex PCR, the repertoire was profiled, and TCRdb retains in-frame clones only, with some absent. D and trimming were read from the DNA, whereas the V and J calls and clone size are those reported in that table. The data show under 350,000 clones, just over 85% seen once. The length of the CDR3 is 11 residues. Trimming removed 6 bases from V and 6 bases from J, with 9 bases in between. CDR1 is MNHEY and CDR2 is SVGAGI in the germline V gene.

Sequenced sample: PBMCs or T cells enriched from blood (not recorded which). This receptor was taken from a woman aged 40 to 55 with acute COVID-19. This chain links TRBV6-5 with TRBJ2-7; D might be TRBD2 (5 bases). CDR3 protein: CASRRAAEQYF. CDR3 DNA sequence: TGTGCCAGCAGGCGGGCGGCCGAGCAGTACTTC.